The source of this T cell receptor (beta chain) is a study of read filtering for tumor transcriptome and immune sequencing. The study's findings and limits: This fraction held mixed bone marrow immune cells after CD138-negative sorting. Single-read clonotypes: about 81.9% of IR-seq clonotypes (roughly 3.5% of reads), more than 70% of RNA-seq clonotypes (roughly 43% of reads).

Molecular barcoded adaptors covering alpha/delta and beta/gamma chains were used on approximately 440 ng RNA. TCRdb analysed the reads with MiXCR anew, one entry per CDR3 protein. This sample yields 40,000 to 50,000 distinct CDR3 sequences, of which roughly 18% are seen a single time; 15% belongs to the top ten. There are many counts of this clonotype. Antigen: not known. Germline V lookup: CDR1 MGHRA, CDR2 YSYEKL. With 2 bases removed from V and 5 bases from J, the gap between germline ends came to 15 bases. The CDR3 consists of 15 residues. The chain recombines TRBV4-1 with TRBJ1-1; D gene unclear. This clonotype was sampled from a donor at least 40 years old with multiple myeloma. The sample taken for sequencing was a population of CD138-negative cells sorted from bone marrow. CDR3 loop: CASSQSPLRVTEAFF. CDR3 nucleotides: TGCGCCAGCAGCCAAAGCCCTCTGAGGGTTACTGAAGCTTTCTTT.